This TCR beta chain was retrieved from a study of early T cells in non-severe SARS-CoV-2 infection. Study as a whole: The sequenced material was bulk RNA from unsorted whole blood, and its chains were unpaired.

CDR3 length: 14 residues. V trimming: 2 bases; J trimming: 5 bases; junction bases outside the gene matches: 6. The sample holds many counts of this clonotype. Antigen: not known. Study conclusions and caveats: The study's VDJdb matching favored anti-spike CD8 responses and missed private and CD4 specificities.

Each single cDNA molecule received a unique molecular identifier. Using its own MiXCR run on the 5' RACE reads, TCRdb lists one record per CDR3 protein. The sample gives fewer than 55,000 distinct CDR3 sequences, less than 9.5% of which show up once; around 4.2% is in the top ten. The specimen was whole blood. The chain combines TRBV23-1 with TRBJ2-7; 7 nucleotides agree with TRBD1. TRBV23-1 is marked as an open reading frame, function uncertain. This TCR was sampled from an adult who was a healthcare worker with PCR-confirmed SARS-CoV-2 infection or an uninfected control (not recorded which). The CDR3 nucleotides are TGCGCCAGCAGTCAAGCCGGGACAGTCGACGAGCAGTACTTC. It encodes CASSQAGTVDEQYF.